A selection of T cell receptor beta chains follows, all from one sample in a study of blood T cell repertoires in COVID-19. Here immunoSEQ multiplex PCR was the method, and the copy in TCRdb shows in-frame clones only, minus some. The sample lists fewer than 200,000 clones; 75% to 90% were seen once. Sequencing used PBMCs or T cells enriched from blood (not recorded which). The receptors here all came from a woman between 45 and 65 years old who had recovered from COVID-19. CDR3s include the opening cysteine and the closing phenylalanine or tryptophan. The order of the fields is V gene, J gene, D gene, clone size, CDR3 protein, CDR3 DNA. The D gene is left open where the match is weak. The size of a clone is reported for some rows only, either as once, few or many, or as a class for expanded clones.

>TRBV7-8|TRBJ2-3|-|few
CASSPLGHTQYF
TGTGCCAGCAGCCCCTTGGGCCATACGCAGTATTTT
>TRBV6-5|TRBJ1-1|TRBD1|-
CASKTSDRGNTEAFF
TGTGCCAGCAAGACATCGGACAGGGGCAACACTGAAGCTTTCTTT
>TRBV7-2|TRBJ2-2|TRBD2|few
CASSFRTSAAGELFF
TGTGCCAGCAGCTTTCGGACTAGCGCGGCCGGGGAGCTGTTTTTT
>TRBV27|TRBJ2-2|-|-
CASNPGGYTGELFF
TGTGCCAGCAACCCAGGGGGGTACACCGGGGAGCTGTTTTTT
>TRBV6-5|TRBJ1-3|-|-
CASDRPSGGNTIYF
TGTGCCAGCGACCGACCCTCAGGAGGAAACACCATATATTTT
>TRBV19|TRBJ1-1|-|-
CASSMWGPNTEAFF
TGTGCCAGTAGTATGTGGGGGCCGAACACTGAAGCTTTCTTT
>TRBV24-1|TRBJ1-5|TRBD1|-
CATSDHRGPSNQPQHF
TGTGCCACCAGTGATCACAGGGGCCCGAGCAATCAGCCCCAGCATTTT
>TRBV20-1|TRBJ1-1|-|once
CSASDRRVNTEAFF
TGCAGTGCTAGTGATAGGAGGGTGAACACTGAAGCTTTCTTT
>TRBV11-2|TRBJ1-2|-|-
CASRPKSYGYTF
TGTGCCAGCAGACCTAAGTCCTATGGCTACACCTTC
>TRBV12-3/TRBV12-4|TRBJ1-2|-|-
CASTPRREFGYTF
TGTGCCAGCACTCCAAGACGGGAGTTTGGCTACACCTTC
>TRBV6-1|TRBJ1-3|-|-
CASSEAEGTGNTIYF
TGTGCCAGCAGTGAAGCGGAGGGGACTGGAAACACCATATATTTT
>TRBV5-5|TRBJ1-1|TRBD1|-
CASSVTGNSNTEAFF
TGTGCCAGCAGTGTGACAGGGAATTCGAACACTGAAGCTTTCTTT
>TRBV5-1|TRBJ1-1|TRBD1|once
CASSFNWGQGFEAFF
TGCGCCAGCAGCTTTAACTGGGGACAGGGGTTTGAAGCTTTCTTT
>TRBV18|TRBJ2-4|TRBD2|once
CASSPRTSGGVKNIQYF
TGTGCCAGCTCACCGAGGACTAGCGGGGGTGTCAAAAACATTCAGTACTTC
>TRBV6-6|TRBJ1-5|-|-
CASSPFRTEPSAQHF
TGTGCCAGCAGCCCATTCCGGACAGAACCTTCGGCCCAGCATTTT
>TRBV18|TRBJ1-5|-|-
CASSSGGGQPQHF
TGTGCCAGCTCGTCGGGGGGAGGTCAGCCCCAGCATTTT
>TRBV6-5|TRBJ1-2|TRBD1|-
CAPSRPGGINYGYTF
TGTGCCCCCTCCAGGCCAGGGGGCATTAACTATGGCTACACCTTC
>TRBV7-2|TRBJ1-2|-|-
CASSSTGRDYGYTF
TGTGCCAGCAGCTCAACAGGGAGGGACTATGGCTACACCTTC
>TRBV28|TRBJ1-3|-|-
CASSFLYSGNTIYF
TGTGCCAGCAGTTTCCTGTACTCTGGAAACACCATATATTTT
>TRBV2|TRBJ1-3|-|-
CASPSLSSGNTIYF
TGTGCCAGTCCTAGCCTATCCTCTGGAAACACCATATATTTT
>TRBV5-6|TRBJ2-2|-|-
CASSFQGLGVGELFF
TGTGCCAGCAGCTTTCAGGGGCTAGGTGTGGGGGAGCTGTTTTTT
>TRBV5-4|TRBJ2-3|TRBD1|-
CASSLGSGTGTTDTQYF
TGTGCCAGCAGCTTGGGTTCAGGGACAGGGACGACAGATACGCAGTATTTT
>TRBV10-2|TRBJ1-1|TRBD1|-
CATTLWTGRDGTEAFF
TGCGCCACTACCCTATGGACAGGGAGGGATGGGACTGAAGCTTTCTTT
>TRBV19|TRBJ2-3|TRBD1|-
CASSGTGTLNTDTQYF
TGTGCCAGTAGCGGGACAGGGACCCTTAACACAGATACGCAGTATTTT
>TRBV11-2|TRBJ1-4|-|-
CASSPRTSANEKLFF
TGTGCCAGCAGCCCACGGACATCGGCTAATGAAAAACTGTTTTTT
>TRBV11-3|TRBJ2-3|-|-
CASSSQESGADTQYF
TGTGCCAGCAGCTCTCAGGAAAGCGGTGCAGATACGCAGTATTTT
>TRBV10-3|TRBJ2-3|-|few
CATRQSLLYTDTQYF
TGTGCCACCAGACAGTCTCTGCTTTACACAGATACGCAGTATTTT
>TRBV14|TRBJ2-2|TRBD1|-
CASSPPGQGGAGELFF
TGTGCCAGCAGCCCTCCGGGACAGGGGGGCGCCGGGGAGCTGTTTTTT
>TRBV5-6|TRBJ2-2|TRBD1|-
CASTPRDRDTGELFF
TGTGCCAGCACGCCCCGGGACAGGGACACCGGGGAGCTGTTTTTT
>TRBV19|TRBJ1-5|-|-
CASSIKMWEINQPQHF
TGTGCCAGTAGTATCAAGATGTGGGAGATCAATCAGCCCCAGCATTTT
>TRBV7-9|TRBJ2-1|-|once
CASSLEWTRGFAEQFF
TGTGCCAGCAGCTTAGAATGGACTCGGGGGTTCGCTGAGCAGTTCTTC
>TRBV13|TRBJ2-1|TRBD2|-
CASSWGTSGSVGEQFF
TGTGCCAGCAGCTGGGGGACTAGCGGGAGTGTCGGTGAGCAGTTCTTC
>TRBV7-8|TRBJ2-3|-|-
CASSLKAAFITDTQYF
TGTGCCAGCAGCTTAAAAGCGGCCTTCATCACAGATACGCAGTATTTT
>TRBV5-1|TRBJ1-4|-|-
CASSPEGHSEKLFF
TGCGCCAGCAGCCCGGAGGGGCACTCGGAAAAACTGTTTTTT
>TRBV7-2|TRBJ2-6|-|-
CASSLRANVLTF
TGTGCCAGCAGCCTCCGGGCCAACGTCCTGACTTTC
>TRBV11-3|TRBJ2-1|-|-
CARSTSYNEQFF
TGTGCCAGAAGTACTAGCTACAATGAGCAGTTCTTC
>TRBV7-8|TRBJ1-2|-|-
CASSLVVRGLGGYTF
TGTGCCAGCAGCTTAGTTGTCAGGGGTCTCGGTGGCTACACCTTC
>TRBV24-1|TRBJ1-2|-|-
CATIGTNYGYTF
TGTGCCACCATCGGGACTAACTATGGCTACACCTTC
>TRBV24-1|TRBJ1-2|TRBD1|few
CATSDRDRTNYGYTF
TGTGCCACCAGTGACCGGGACAGGACTAACTATGGCTACACCTTC
>TRBV11-2|TRBJ2-3|TRBD2|-
CASSLEAGVVTDTQYF
TGTGCCAGCAGCTTAGAAGCGGGAGTCGTCACAGATACGCAGTATTTT
>TRBV3-1/TRBV3-2|TRBJ1-3|-|few
CASSQGRVRGNTIYF
TGTGCCAGCAGCCAGGGCAGGGTAAGAGGAAACACCATATATTTT
>TRBV7-2|TRBJ1-1|-|-
CASSLVWGGEAFF
TGTGCCAGCAGCTTAGTCTGGGGAGGGGAAGCTTTCTTT
>TRBV30|TRBJ2-5|TRBD2|-
CAWTLAIQETQYF
TGTGCCTGGACACTAGCGATCCAAGAGACCCAGTACTTC
>TRBV28|TRBJ1-2|-|-
CASSLGGAGYGYTF
TGTGCCAGCAGTTTGGGGGGGGCAGGCTATGGCTACACCTTC
>TRBV5-8|TRBJ1-5|TRBD1|-
CASSLFIGDSYSNQPQHF
TGTGCCAGCAGCTTGTTTATCGGGGACAGCTATAGCAATCAGCCCCAGCATTTT
>TRBV4-3|TRBJ1-5|TRBD1|-
CASSQQGGSNQPQHF
TGCGCCAGCAGCCAACAGGGGGGCAGCAATCAGCCCCAGCATTTT
>TRBV27|TRBJ2-6|-|-
CASSLSPQGGANVLTF
TGTGCCAGCAGTTTATCGCCACAGGGAGGGGCCAACGTCCTGACTTTC
>TRBV6-5|TRBJ1-1|-|-
CASSTRTGVSEAFF
TGTGCCAGCAGCACCCGAACCGGGGTGAGTGAAGCTTTCTTT
>TRBV27|TRBJ2-1|-|-
CASSSSTRGYNEQFF
TGTGCCAGCAGTTCCTCCACCCGGGGGTACAATGAGCAGTTCTTC
>TRBV6-5|TRBJ1-4|-|-
CASRSAGADEKLFF
TGTGCCAGCAGGAGCGCGGGGGCGGATGAAAAACTGTTTTTT
>TRBV7-8|TRBJ1-1|-|few
CASSLGGIPRAFF
TGTGCCAGCAGCTTAGGGGGCATCCCGAGGGCTTTCTTT
>TRBV19|TRBJ1-5|-|once
CASSINGRNQPQHF
TGTGCCAGTAGTATAAATGGCCGTAATCAGCCCCAGCATTTT
>TRBV4-1|TRBJ1-2|-|-
CASRVAVGDFYGYTF
TGCGCCAGCCGTGTCGCTGTCGGGGACTTCTATGGCTACACCTTC
>TRBV5-1|TRBJ2-3|TRBD2|-
CASSLASSGSPDTQYF
TGCGCCAGCAGCTTGGCCTCTAGCGGGAGCCCAGATACGCAGTATTTT
>TRBV5-6|TRBJ1-2|-|-
CASSLVREGGYTF
TGTGCCAGCAGCTTGGTCAGGGAGGGTGGCTACACCTTC